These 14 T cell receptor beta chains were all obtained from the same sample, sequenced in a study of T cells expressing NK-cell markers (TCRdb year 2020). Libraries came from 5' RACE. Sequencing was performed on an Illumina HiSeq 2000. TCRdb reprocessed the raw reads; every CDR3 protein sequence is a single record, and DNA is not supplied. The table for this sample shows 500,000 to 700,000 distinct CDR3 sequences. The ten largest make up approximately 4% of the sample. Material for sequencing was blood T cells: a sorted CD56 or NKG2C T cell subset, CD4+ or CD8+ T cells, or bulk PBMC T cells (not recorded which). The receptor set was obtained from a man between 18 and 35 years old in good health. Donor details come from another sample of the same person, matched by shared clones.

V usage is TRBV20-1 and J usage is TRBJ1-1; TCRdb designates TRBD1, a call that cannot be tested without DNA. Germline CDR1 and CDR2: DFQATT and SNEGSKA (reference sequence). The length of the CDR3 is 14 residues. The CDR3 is CSARADRGGTEAFF.

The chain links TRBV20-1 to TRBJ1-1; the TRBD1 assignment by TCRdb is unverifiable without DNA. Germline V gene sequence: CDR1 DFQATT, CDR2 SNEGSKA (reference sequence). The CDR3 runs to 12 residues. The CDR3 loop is CSASRGGTEAFF.

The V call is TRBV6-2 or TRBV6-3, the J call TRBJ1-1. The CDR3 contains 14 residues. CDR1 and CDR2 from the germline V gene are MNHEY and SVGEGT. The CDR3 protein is CASSMDSKNTEAFF.

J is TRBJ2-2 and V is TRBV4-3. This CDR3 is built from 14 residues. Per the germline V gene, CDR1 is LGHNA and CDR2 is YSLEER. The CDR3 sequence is CASSHATNTGELFF.

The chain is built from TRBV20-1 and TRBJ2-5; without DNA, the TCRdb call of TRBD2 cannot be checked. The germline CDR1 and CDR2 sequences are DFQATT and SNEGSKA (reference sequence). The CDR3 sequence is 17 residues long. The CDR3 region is CSADTPSAGLGQETQYF.

The CDR3 spells CASSLTNSNTEAFF. The gene calls are TRBV28 and TRBJ1-1. Germline lookup yields CDR1 MDHEN and CDR2 SYDVKM. The CDR3 consists of 14 residues.

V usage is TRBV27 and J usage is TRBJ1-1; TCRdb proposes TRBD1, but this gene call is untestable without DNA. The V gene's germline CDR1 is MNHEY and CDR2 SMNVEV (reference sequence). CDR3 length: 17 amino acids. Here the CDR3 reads CASSFLSGQGSNTEAFF.

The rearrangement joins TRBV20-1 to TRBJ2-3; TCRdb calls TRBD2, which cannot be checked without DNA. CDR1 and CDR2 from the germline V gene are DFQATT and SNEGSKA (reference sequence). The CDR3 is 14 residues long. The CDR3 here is CSASRETKTDTQYF.

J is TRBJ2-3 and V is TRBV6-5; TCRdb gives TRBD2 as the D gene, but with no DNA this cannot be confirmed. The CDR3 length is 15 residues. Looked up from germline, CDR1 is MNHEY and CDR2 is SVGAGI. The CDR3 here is CASSSSPLVKGTQYF.

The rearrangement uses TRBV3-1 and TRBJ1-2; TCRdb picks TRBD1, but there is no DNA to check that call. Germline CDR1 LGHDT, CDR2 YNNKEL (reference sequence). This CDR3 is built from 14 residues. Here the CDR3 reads CASSPRRTGTTNTF.

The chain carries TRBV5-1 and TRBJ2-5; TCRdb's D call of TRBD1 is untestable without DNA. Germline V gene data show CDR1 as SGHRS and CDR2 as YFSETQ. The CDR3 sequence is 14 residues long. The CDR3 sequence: CASSISGGKETQYF. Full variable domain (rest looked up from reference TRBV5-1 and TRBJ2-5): KAGVTQTPRYLIKTRGQQVTLSCSPISGHRSVSWYQQTPGQGLQFLFEYFSETQRNKGNFPGRFSGRQFSNSRSEMNVSTLELGDSALYLCASSISGGKETQYFGPGTRLLVL.

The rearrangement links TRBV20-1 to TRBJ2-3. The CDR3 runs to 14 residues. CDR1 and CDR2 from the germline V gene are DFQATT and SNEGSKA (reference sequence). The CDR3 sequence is CSARVQLGTDTQYF.

The CDR3 loop is CASSVGQASTDTQYF. This chain links TRBV9 with TRBJ2-3; TCRdb proposes TRBD1, but this gene call is untestable without DNA. CDR3 length equals 15 residues. Germline assignment: CDR1 SGDLS and CDR2 YYNGEE.

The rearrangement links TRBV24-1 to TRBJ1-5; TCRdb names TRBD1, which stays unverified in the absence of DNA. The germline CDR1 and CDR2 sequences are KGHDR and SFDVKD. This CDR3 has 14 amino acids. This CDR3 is CATKTGGSNQPQHF.